A single sample is the source of the 27 T cell receptor beta chains below, sequenced in a study of cytomegalovirus exposure and HLA in healthy donors. The primer mix had 60 Vbeta and 13 Jbeta primers. Assay: immunoSEQ multiplex PCR; the TCRdb copy retains only in-frame clones and omits some. The sample includes 150,000 to 200,000 clones, 70% to 85% of them seen just once. The specimen sequenced was PBMCs. All receptors come from a man between 35 and 55 years old in good health and CMV-seronegative.

This clone turned up a few times. The V and J genes are TRBV5-4 and TRBJ2-6; a possible D gene is TRBD1 (6 bases). Germline values: CDR1 SGHNT, CDR2 YYREEE (reference sequence). The CDR3 contains 14 residues. The CDR3 bases are TGTGTCTTGGGGGCAGCCCCTGGGGCCAACGTCCTGACTTTC. This codes for CVLGAAPGANVLTF.

The V and J genes are TRBV28 and TRBJ2-5, with TRBD2 matching 13 bases. V shed 2 bases and J 0 bases; nucleotides not matched to a gene: 3. The CDR3 runs 17 residues. CDR1 is MDHEN, CDR2 SYDVKM, per germline. The CDR3 DNA is TGTGCCAGCAGTTTAGGACTAGCGGGAGAGTACCAAGAGACCCAGTACTTC. Translated: CASSLGLAGEYQETQYF.

This chain uses TRBV19 with TRBJ2-1, with TRBD2 matching 13 bases. Losses at the gene ends were 0 bases for V and 7 bases for J; bases not matched to a gene: 9. The CDR3 contains 18 residues. The germline V gene encodes CDR1 LNHDA and CDR2 SQIVND (reference sequence). The CDR3 DNA reads as TGTGCCAGTAGTATAGATCTGGCTGGGACTAGCGGGGTGAATGAGCAGTTCTTC. The encoded protein is CASSIDLAGTSGVNEQFF.

The chain is built from TRBV19 and TRBJ2-3; D gene uncertain. Trimming stripped 2 bases from V and 0 bases from J, with 9 bases between. Germline-derived CDR1 and CDR2 are LNHDA and SQIVND (reference sequence). This CDR3 comprises 15 residues. The CDR3 loop is CASSITPFSTDTQYF. As DNA, the CDR3 is TGTGCCAGTAGTATAACTCCCTTTAGCACAGATACGCAGTATTTT.

The chain links TRBV30 to TRBJ1-5; tentative D call: TRBD1 (5 bases). The germline CDR1 and CDR2 sequences are GTSNPN and SVGIG (reference sequence). This CDR3 is 15 amino acids long. V was clipped by 0 bases and J by 4 bases, with 13 bases between them. CDR3 amino acids: CAWSVGLGANQPQHF. CDR3 in DNA: TGTGCCTGGAGTGTGGGCTTAGGGGCTAATCAGCCCCAGCATTTT.

Worth noting for this clone: The identical CDR3 is also encoded by other nucleotide sequences in the sample. The rearrangement links TRBV25-1 to TRBJ2-5, with D perhaps TRBD1 (6 bases). The length of the CDR3 is 14 residues. CDR1 is MGHDK and CDR2 is SYGVNS in the germline V gene. Trimming pared 3 bases from V and 4 bases from J, leaving 12 bases between. CDR3 nucleotides: TGTGCCAGCAGTGAGGGGCAGGGGATAGAGACCCAGTACTTC. This gives the protein CASSEGQGIETQYF.

The rearrangement joins TRBV7-3 to TRBJ2-3; 13 nucleotides match TRBD2. The germline V gene has CDR1 SGHTA and CDR2 FQGTGA. V was clipped by 5 bases and J by 4 bases; unmatched bases: 3. This CDR3 is built from 15 residues. In nucleotides, the CDR3 is TGTGCCAGCAGCCCCGGACTAGCGGGAGCAGATACGCAGTATTTT. Amino acid sequence: CASSPGLAGADTQYF.

This chain joins TRBV5-1 and TRBJ1-4, with no clear D. The CDR3 totals 14 residues. V was trimmed by 1 base and J by 0 bases, leaving 4 bases between them. CDR1 and CDR2 from the germline V gene are SGHRS and YFSETQ. CDR3 DNA: TGCGCCAGCAGCTTGACAGCAACTAATGAAAAACTGTTTTTT. The encoded protein is CASSLTATNEKLFF.

In its sample, this clone was seen a few times. The chain combines TRBV19 with TRBJ1-5; D call uncertain. CDR3 size: 13 residues. Trimming cost V 4 bases and J 4 bases, with 8 bases left between them. The germline V gene has CDR1 LNHDA and CDR2 SQIVND (reference sequence). In nucleotides, the CDR3 is TGTGCCAGTAGTAGGAGATCGAATCAGCCCCAGCATTTT. This encodes CASSRRSNQPQHF.

To note about this clone: The sample carries other DNA sequences with the same CDR3. J is TRBJ2-7 and V is TRBV7-9, with D hard to call. The V gene's germline CDR1 is SEHNR and CDR2 FQNEAQ (reference sequence). This CDR3 region has 11 residues. The V gene lost 4 bases and the J gene lost 2 bases, with 3 bases spanning the gap. In nucleotides, the CDR3 is TGTGCCAGCAGCTCCACCTACGAGCAGTACTTC. As protein: CASSSTYEQYF.

The chain has TRBV6-6 and TRBJ1-5; D uncertain. V was clipped by 6 bases and J by 11 bases, with 11 bases between them. Germline-derived CDR1 and CDR2 are MNHNY and SVGAGI (reference sequence). This CDR3 is 11 amino acids long. The CDR3 nucleotides are TGTGCCAGCAGAAGACAAACAGCCCAGCATTTT. Protein product: CASRRQTAQHF.

The V call is TRBV18, the J call TRBJ1-2; TRBD1 agrees at 7 bases. Looked up from germline, CDR1 is KGHSH and CDR2 is LQKENI. This CDR3 has 13 amino acids. The junction had 2 bases not matched to a gene; V was cut back by 3 bases and J by 4 bases. The CDR3, as DNA: TGTGCCAGCTCACCCGACAGGGCCTATGGCTACACCTTC. Translated, it gives CASSPDRAYGYTF.

The V gene is TRBV6-4, the J gene TRBJ2-1; D is perhaps TRBD2 (6 bases). Looked up from germline, CDR1 is MRHNA and CDR2 is SNTAGT. The CDR3 covers 16 residues. V gave up 5 bases and J gave up 5 bases, with 19 bases separating them. The CDR3 here is CASSLEAGGGNNEQFF. CDR3 DNA: TGTGCCAGCAGTTTGGAGGCCGGGGGAGGCAACAATGAGCAGTTCTTC.

The J gene is TRBJ1-6, the V gene TRBV15; D possibly corresponds to TRBD1 (6 bases). V shed 2 bases and J shed 8 bases, with 13 bases lying between them. Germline CDR1 and CDR2: LNHNV and YYDKDF (reference sequence). This CDR3 is 15 amino acids long. The CDR3 is CATSRSRGGDSPLHF. CDR3 DNA sequence: TGTGCCACCAGCAGAAGCAGGGGCGGAGATTCACCCCTCCACTTT.

The chain is built from TRBV5-1 and TRBJ2-5; 8 bases are shared with TRBD1. V gave up 4 bases and J gave up 5 bases; unmatched junction bases: 7. This CDR3 spans 14 amino acids. Germline lookup yields CDR1 SGHRS and CDR2 YFSETQ. The CDR3 nucleotides are TGCGCCAGCAGCCTAGGACAGGGCGAGGAGACCCAGTACTTC. Amino acids: CASSLGQGEETQYF.

A few counts support this clone. The V call is TRBV6-5, the J call TRBJ2-2, with a tentative D call TRBD2 (6 bases). CDR1 and CDR2 from the germline V gene are MNHEY and SVGAGI. Trimming removed 5 bases at V and 5 bases at J, with 15 bases between. The length of the CDR3 is 15 residues. Written as DNA, the CDR3 is TGTGCCAGCAGTCTCTCGGGACTTGTAACCGGGGAGCTGTTTTTT. Protein sequence: CASSLSGLVTGELFF.

This clone was found a few times. The gene calls are TRBV4-2 and TRBJ2-7; 7 nucleotides agree with TRBD2. The CDR3 has 15 residues. Germline lookup yields CDR1 LGHNA and CDR2 YNFKEQ. J lost 1 base, V lost 5 bases, and 8 bases had no gene match. The CDR3 loop is CASSVGGGQSYEQYF. The CDR3 nucleotides read TGTGCCAGCAGCGTGGGGGGGGGTCAATCCTACGAGCAGTACTTC.

The DNA of the CDR3 is TGCGCCAGCAGCTACGACCCGTCGGGGAGGGAGCTGTTTTTT. As protein: CASSYDPSGRELFF. This chain connects TRBV5-1 to TRBJ2-2, with D perhaps matching TRBD2 (5 bases). Germline V gives CDR1 SGHRS, CDR2 YFSETQ. CDR3 length equals 14 residues. V lost 3 bases to trimming and J lost 9 bases, with 15 bases between them.

The chain uses TRBV5-4 and TRBJ1-3, with D perhaps matching TRBD1 (6 bases). CDR3 length: 17 amino acids. V gave up 5 bases and J gave up 1 base, with 19 bases separating them. The germline V gene has CDR1 SGHNT and CDR2 YYREEE (reference sequence). The CDR3 DNA reads TGTGCCAGCAGGGGGGGGCAGGCTTCCTCATCTGGAAACACCATATATTTT. Translation: CASRGGQASSSGNTIYF.

In its sample, this clone was seen a few times. The V call is TRBV4-2, the J call TRBJ2-7, with 8 bases that match TRBD1. Germline CDR1 is LGHNA and CDR2 is YNFKEQ. This CDR3 region has 15 residues. With 4 bases clipped from V and 1 base from J, the junction kept 6 bases outside the gene matches. The CDR3 region is CASSLGTGGSYEQYF. CDR3 bases: TGTGCCAGCAGCCTAGGGACAGGTGGGTCCTACGAGCAGTACTTC.

The chain carries TRBV28 and TRBJ1-2; 10 bases agree with TRBD1. The CDR3 covers 17 residues. J lost 7 bases, V lost 3 bases, and 14 bases had no gene match. The V gene's germline CDR1 is MDHEN and CDR2 SYDVKM. CDR3 in DNA: TGTGCCAGCAGTTTCTTAAGACAGGGGGCTATGTATGGTGGCTACACCTTC. As protein: CASSFLRQGAMYGGYTF.

The chain has TRBV9 and TRBJ2-7, with D perhaps TRBD2 (5 bases). The germline gives CDR1 SGDLS, CDR2 YYNGEE. The CDR3 covers 15 residues. V shed 0 bases and J shed 2 bases, with 12 bases lying between them. The CDR3 sequence is CASSVDQRRTYEQYF. CDR3 nucleotide sequence: TGTGCCAGCAGCGTAGATCAGCGGAGAACCTACGAGCAGTACTTC.

This chain joins TRBV7-2 and TRBJ2-5; 7 bases line up with TRBD2. CDR1 is SGHTA and CDR2 is FQGNSA in the germline V gene. The CDR3 loop spans 15 amino acids. After removal of 3 bases from V and 7 bases from J, the junction contained 11 bases not matched to a gene. The chain's CDR3 is CASSLGPGGGGTQYF. The CDR3 nucleotides are TGTGCCAGCAGCTTGGGGCCTGGGGGGGGAGGGACCCAGTACTTC.

The chain joins TRBV7-2 to TRBJ1-1; no clear D gene. V was trimmed by 2 bases and J by 5 bases, leaving 12 bases between them. The CDR3 runs to 14 residues. CDR1 and CDR2 (germline): SGHTA, FQGNSA. The DNA of the CDR3 is TGTGCCAGCAGCTTAATCGCCCGGGATACTGAAGCTTTCTTT. It yields the protein CASSLIARDTEAFF.

This sequence joins TRBV7-3 and TRBJ2-1; no definite D call. This CDR3 region has 15 residues. Germline CDR1 SGHTA, CDR2 FQGTGA. Trimming shortened V by 2 bases and J by 5 bases, and 13 bases separated the two germline ends. The CDR3 loop reads CASSLSAALDNEQFF. CDR3 bases: TGTGCCAGCAGCTTATCTGCGGCCCTTGACAATGAGCAGTTCTTC.

The chain uses TRBV7-9 and TRBJ2-1; the D gene is possibly TRBD1 (5 bases). Germline values: CDR1 SEHNR, CDR2 FQNEAQ (reference sequence). The length of the CDR3 is 14 residues. Trimming removed 2 bases from V and 6 bases from J, with 11 bases in between. CDR3 region: CASSLKGGANEQFF. As DNA, the CDR3 is TGTGCCAGCAGCTTAAAGGGTGGGGCCAATGAGCAGTTCTTC.

The chain uses TRBV7-9 and TRBJ1-2; TRBD1 matches 9 bases. The CDR3 sequence is 14 residues long. V lost 2 bases, J lost 7 bases, and 5 bases stayed unmatched. Germline CDR1 is SEHNR and CDR2 is FQNEAQ (reference sequence). As DNA, the CDR3 is TGTGCCAGCAGCTTAATACAGGGGGCTGGTGGCTACACCTTC. It translates to CASSLIQGAGGYTF.